This record concerns one T cell receptor beta chain sequence. The antigen remains undetermined. This entry belongs to a study of blood T cells in healthy people across ages. Germline assignment: CDR1 MDHEN and CDR2 SYDVKM. With 5 bases clipped from V and 11 bases from J, the junction kept 15 bases outside the gene matches. The CDR3 contains 15 residues. Study results and limitations: Higher diversity, along with more naive CD4+ cells, distinguished long-lived donors from aged donors. Lack of knowledge of donor CMV status possibly confounded expanded clonotype changes.

Primed by a sample-barcoded 5' primer and a J-beta primer mix, a second PCR proceeded for about 6 to 11 cycles. Carrying 12 random nucleotides, a template-switch adaptor labeled each individual cDNA molecule. In TCRdb, the 5' RACE reads were re-called with MiXCR into one record per CDR3 protein. The sample has 1.5 million to 1.9 million distinct CDR3 sequences, around 40% seen once. The sequence was collected from a woman aged 18 to 35 in good health. Material: blood. The rearrangement uses TRBV28 and TRBJ2-5, with 9 bases identical to TRBD2. CDR3 sequence: CASSMTSGRHNEQYF. The CDR3 DNA sequence: TGTGCCAGCAGTATGACTAGCGGAAGGCACAATGAGCAGTACTTC.